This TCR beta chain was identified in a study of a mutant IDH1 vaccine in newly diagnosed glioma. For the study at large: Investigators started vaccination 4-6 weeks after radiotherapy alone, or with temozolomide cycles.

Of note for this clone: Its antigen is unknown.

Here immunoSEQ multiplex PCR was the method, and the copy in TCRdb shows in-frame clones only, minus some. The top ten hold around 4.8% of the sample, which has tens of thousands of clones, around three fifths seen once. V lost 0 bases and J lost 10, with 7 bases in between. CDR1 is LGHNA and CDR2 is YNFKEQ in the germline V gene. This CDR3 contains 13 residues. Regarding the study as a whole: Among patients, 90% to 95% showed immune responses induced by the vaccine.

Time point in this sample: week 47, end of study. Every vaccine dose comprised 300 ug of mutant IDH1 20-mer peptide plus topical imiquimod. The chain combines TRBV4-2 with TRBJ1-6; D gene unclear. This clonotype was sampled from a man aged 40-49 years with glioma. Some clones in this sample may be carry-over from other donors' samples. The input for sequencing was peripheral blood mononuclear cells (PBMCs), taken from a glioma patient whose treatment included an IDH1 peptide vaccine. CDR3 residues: CASSQDGESPLHF. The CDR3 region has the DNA TGTGCCAGCAGCCAAGATGGTGAATCACCCCTCCACTTT.